These T cell receptor beta chains were read from a single sample in a study of blood T cells in healthy people across ages. MiXCR was run by TCRdb on the 5' RACE reads, yielding one entry per CDR3 protein. The sample has hundreds of thousands of distinct CDR3 sequences, under 45% seen once. Material for sequencing was blood. All receptors derive from a man in his sixties in good health. CDR3s include the opening cysteine and the closing phenylalanine or tryptophan. A D gene is named only where the DNA matches it firmly. A row's size may be missing; if present it is once, few, many or a size class.

j_call clone_size d_call v_call cdr3_nt cdr3_aa
TRBJ2-7 once . TRBV7-2 TGTGCCAGCAGCTTACGGGCGACGCAGCAGTACTTC CASSLRATQQYF
TRBJ2-3 . TRBD2 TRBV7-9 TGTGCCAGCAGCTTTTCAGAAGGGAGGGGCACAGATACGCAGTATTTT CASSFSEGRGTDTQYF
TRBJ2-3 . TRBD2 TRBV4-3 TGCGCCAGCAGCGCCGGGGCGGGGGTAGATACGCAGTATTTT CASSAGAGVDTQYF
TRBJ2-1 few . TRBV27 TGTGCCAGCAGTTTTCGAACCTACAATGAGCAGTTCTTC CASSFRTYNEQFF
TRBJ1-5 . TRBD1 TRBV6-5 TGTGCCAGTCAAAAGGGGGCGGGTCAGCCCCAGCATTTT CASQKGAGQPQHF
TRBJ2-7 . TRBD1 TRBV7-2 TGTGCCAGCAGCTTAGACGGACAGGGCATATCCGAGCAGTACTTC CASSLDGQGISEQYF
TRBJ2-7 few . TRBV5-1 TGCGCCAGCAGACAGCATTACGAGCAGTACTTC CASRQHYEQYF
TRBJ1-2 few . TRBV25-1 TGTGCCAGCAGTGAGGGAGGGAGGAGCTACACCTTC CASSEGGRSYTF
TRBJ1-2 few . TRBV7-9 TGTGCCAGCAGCTTAGGTGAAGGGGGGCCCTATGGCTACACCTTC CASSLGEGGPYGYTF
TRBJ2-5 few . TRBV5-1 TGCGCCAGCAGCTGGGTTGGTAAGGAGACCCAGTACTTC CASSWVGKETQYF
TRBJ2-3 few TRBD1 TRBV7-2 TGTGCCAGCAGCTTAGCGCTGGGACAGGGGTTTGGTACGCAGTATTTT CASSLALGQGFGTQYF
TRBJ1-1 few . TRBV7-2 TGTGCCAGCAGCTTAGTTCGAGACACTGAAGCTTTCTTT CASSLVRDTEAFF
TRBJ1-4 . TRBD1 TRBV12-3/TRBV12-4 TGTGCCAGCAGTTTAGCGGGACAGAACCATGAAAAACTGTTTTTT CASSLAGQNHEKLFF
TRBJ2-7 few . TRBV6-2/TRBV6-3 TGTGCCAGCAGAGACCCGACAGGAGCCTACGAGCAGTACTTC CASRDPTGAYEQYF
TRBJ2-6 once . TRBV4-3 TGCGCCAGCAGCCAAGATAGTCCGGTGGACGGCCTATTCCGCTCTGGGGCCAACGTCCTGACTTTC CASSQDSPVDGLFRSGANVLTF
TRBJ2-4 . . TRBV7-2 TGTGCCAGCAGCTTGCCCACGGCCAAAAACATTCAGTACTTC CASSLPTAKNIQYF
TRBJ2-3 once . TRBV4-1 TGCGCCAGCAGCGACGGGGGCCGGGCAGATACGCAGTATTTT CASSDGGRADTQYF
TRBJ1-5 . . TRBV5-1 TGCGCCAGCAGGCTTGACCCCCAACACAATCAGCCCCAGCATTTT CASRLDPQHNQPQHF
TRBJ2-1 few TRBD2 TRBV14 TGTGCCAGCAGCCCCCTAGCGGGGGGGCCCAATGAGCAGTTCTTC CASSPLAGGPNEQFF
TRBJ1-6 . . TRBV29-1 TGCAGCGTTCGCGAAGGCTGTAATTCACCCCTCCACTTT CSVREGCNSPLHF
TRBJ2-3 . . TRBV5-1 TGCGCCAGCAGCTGGCCGGGAGATACGCAGTATTTT CASSWPGDTQYF
TRBJ1-2 . . TRBV20-1 TGCAGTGCTACGGACTCGAACTATGGCTACACCTTC CSATDSNYGYTF
TRBJ2-5 few . TRBV10-3 TGTGCCATCAGTGATTGGGGGTTTCAAGAGACCCAGTACTTC CAISDWGFQETQYF
TRBJ2-7 few TRBD1 TRBV6-5 TGTGCCAGCAGTTACTCGACTCATGGACAGGGACGCTCCTACGAGCAGTACTTC CASSYSTHGQGRSYEQYF
TRBJ2-3 few . TRBV27 TGTGCCAGCAGTCCTCTCCCAGCTAGCACAGATACGCAGTATTTT CASSPLPASTDTQYF
TRBJ2-7 many . TRBV20-1 TGCAGTGCTATCGCCGGCACCTACGAGCAGTACTTC CSAIAGTYEQYF
TRBJ2-3 few . TRBV12-3/TRBV12-4 TGTGCCAGCAGTTTGGGACATAACACAGATACGCAGTATTTT CASSLGHNTDTQYF
TRBJ2-3 . TRBD1 TRBV10-3 TGTGCCATCCGCCGAGGGGGCGATGGCACAGATACGCAGTATTTT CAIRRGGDGTDTQYF
TRBJ2-1 . . TRBV20-1 TGCAGTGCTACTCGACGAGAGAGTAGAGAGACCCAGTTCTTC CSATRRESRETQFF
TRBJ2-7 . TRBD1 TRBV5-4 TGTGCCAGCAGCGTCGGGACAGGGGGACATCACGAGCAGTACTTC CASSVGTGGHHEQYF
TRBJ2-1 many TRBD1 TRBV11-1 TGTGCCAGCAGCCATGGGACAGGGGATTACAATGAGCAGTTCTTC CASSHGTGDYNEQFF
TRBJ2-1 . TRBD2 TRBV7-6 TGTGCCAGCAGCTTAACCCCTAGCGGGGGGGACAATGAGCAGTTCTTC CASSLTPSGGDNEQFF
TRBJ2-3 . . TRBV19 TGTGCCACTCTGGACAGTAGCACAGGTACGCAGTATTTT CATLDSSTGTQYF
TRBJ2-7 many . TRBV14 TGTGCCAGCAGCCAAGACCCCACCGAGCAGTACTTC CASSQDPTEQYF
TRBJ2-3 . . TRBV7-8 TGTGCCAGCAGTCTCGCCGGGTCCTACACAGATACGCAGTATTTT CASSLAGSYTDTQYF
TRBJ2-3 . TRBD2 TRBV29-1 TGCAGCGTTGGCCGACTAGCGGAGGGCCGAGATACGCAGTATTTT CSVGRLAEGRDTQYF
TRBJ2-3 . TRBD2 TRBV20-1 TGCAGTGCTAGAGGTTCTGCGGGAGCTAGCACAGATACGCAGTATTTT CSARGSAGASTDTQYF
TRBJ2-3 few . TRBV7-9 TGTGCCAGCAGCCCCACAGGGTTTGCCACAGATACGCAGTATTTT CASSPTGFATDTQYF
TRBJ2-7 . TRBD1 TRBV6-6 TGTGCCAGCAGTTACGGCTTAAGGACAGGGGGATACGAGCAGTACTTC CASSYGLRTGGYEQYF
TRBJ2-5 . TRBD2 TRBV7-3 TGTGCCAGCAGCTTGACTAGCGGGGGTCGGGAGACCCAGTACTTC CASSLTSGGRETQYF
TRBJ2-3 few . TRBV10-3 TGTGCCATCAGCCCGTCGGGGGATACGCAGTATTTT CAISPSGDTQYF
TRBJ1-2 . . TRBV4-3 TGCGCCAGCAGCCAAGATACCGTCACCCGGGGGGCAAACTATGGCTACACCTTC CASSQDTVTRGANYGYTF
TRBJ2-7 few . TRBV12-3/TRBV12-4 TGTGCCACCGCACCCAGAATCTCCTACAATGAGCAGTACTTC CATAPRISYNEQYF
TRBJ1-2 . . TRBV14 TGTGCCAGCAGCTACGAACAGGGAACTAACTATGGCTACACCTTC CASSYEQGTNYGYTF
TRBJ1-2 few . TRBV29-1 TGCAGCGTTGAAGTTAGAGGGCCCTCAAATGGCTGCACCTTC CSVEVRGPSNGCTF
TRBJ1-5 . TRBD1 TRBV2 TGTGCCAGCAGAGAGGGACAGGGACGCAATCAGCCCCAGCATTTT CASREGQGRNQPQHF
TRBJ2-3 many . TRBV29-1 TGCAGCGCGAAGGGCAGAAGCACAGATACGCAGTATTTT CSAKGRSTDTQYF
TRBJ2-1 . . TRBV11-1 TGTGCCAGCAGGACAAGGGATAGGGTTCCCTACAATGAGCAGTTCTTC CASRTRDRVPYNEQFF
TRBJ1-2 few . TRBV6-5 TGTGCCAGCAGTTACCATACGAAGGATGGCTACACCTTC CASSYHTKDGYTF
TRBJ2-1 . . TRBV3-1 TGTGCCAGCAGCCCCTATGGGGGGTGGTATGAGCAGTTCTTC CASSPYGGWYEQFF
TRBJ1-2 many TRBD1 TRBV29-1 TGCAGCGACCGGACAGGGGGCGCGCATGGCTACACCTTC CSDRTGGAHGYTF
TRBJ2-7 . . TRBV6-6 TGTGCCAGATCAACCCAGTACTTC CARSTQYF
TRBJ2-7 . . TRBV6-6 TGTGCCAGCAGCCGGGACGGACTGGGGCAGTACTTC CASSRDGLGQYF